The 7 T cell receptor beta chains in this list originate from one sample, sequenced in a study of blood T cell repertoires in COVID-19 (dated by TCRdb to the early 2020s). The library was generated by the immunoSEQ multiplex PCR assay. TCRdb mirrors the immuneACCESS table, restricted to in-frame sequences. Some clones are absent from its copies; in checked studies, under half trace to an unresolved V gene, and the reason for the others is unknown. This sample lists about 87,000 clones; about 87% were detected once. Of the sample, around 5.2% falls within the top ten clones. Sequenced: peripheral blood. These receptors all come from a man in his forties with acute or convalescent COVID-19.

The rearrangement uses TRBV27 and TRBJ2-7; 11 nucleotides align to TRBD2. Germline CDR1 is MNHEY and CDR2 is SMNVEV (reference sequence). The CDR3 has 14 residues. After removal of 2 bases from V and 3 bases from J, the junction contained 0 bases not matched to a gene. The CDR3 nucleotides are TGTGCCAGCAGTTTAGGGACTAGCGGCTACGAGCAGTACTTC. Its translation: CASSLGTSGYEQYF.

The V and J genes are TRBV7-2 and TRBJ1-4, with D perhaps matching TRBD1 (6 bases). Germline values: CDR1 SGHTA, CDR2 FQGNSA. Between the trimmed V and J ends, which lost 1 base and 4 bases, there was a span of 10 bases. This CDR3 has 15 residues. CDR3 in DNA: TGTGCCAGCAGCTTAGGGCGCAGGGGTAATGAAAAACTGTTTTTT. It is translated as CASSLGRRGNEKLFF.

The chain couples TRBV19 to TRBJ1-2; 8 bases match TRBD1. Germline CDR1 is LNHDA and CDR2 is SQIVND (reference sequence). V shed 0 bases, J shed 7 bases, and the junction held 28 bases outside the gene matches. This CDR3 is 22 amino acids long. CDR3 sequence (DNA): TGTGCCAGTAGTATAGATCTATGGCTGCGCGGCCCACGACAGGGGAATACGGCTGGCTACACCTTC. Protein product: CASSIDLWLRGPRQGNTAGYTF.

This clone has just a few counts. This chain links TRBV5-1 with TRBJ1-6; TRBD1 aligns across 9 bases. This CDR3 has 15 amino acids. The V gene end was trimmed by 3 bases and the J gene end by 7 bases; junction bases not matched to a gene: 5. Germline loops: CDR1 SGHRS, CDR2 YFSETQ. The CDR3 DNA reads TGCGCCAGCAGCTCGACAGGGGGAGGCAATTCACCCCTCCACTTT. It is translated as CASSSTGGGNSPLHF.

The chain recombines TRBV30 with TRBJ2-3; TRBD1 might be the D (6 bases). V shed 2 bases and J shed 1 base, with 10 bases lying between them. The CDR3 runs to 14 residues. CDR1 GTSNPN and CDR2 SVGIG come from the germline V gene (reference sequence). The DNA of the CDR3 is TGTGCCTGGAGTAGGAGACAGGGCACAGATACGCAGTATTTT. It codes for CAWSRRQGTDTQYF.

The chain couples TRBV4-3 to TRBJ2-5; D might be TRBD1 (5 bases). V was shortened by 0 bases and J by 3 bases, with 11 bases between the two germline ends. Germline V lookup: CDR1 LGHNA, CDR2 YSLEER. The CDR3 is 15 residues long. CDR3 in amino acids: CASSQDHGREETQYF. The CDR3 bases are TGCGCCAGCAGCCAAGATCACGGCAGGGAAGAGACCCAGTACTTC.

This chain links TRBV5-8 with TRBJ2-6; weak D call: TRBD2 (5 bases). The V gene lost 3 bases and the J gene lost 1 base, with 8 bases spanning the gap. Germline lookup yields CDR1 SGHTS and CDR2 YDEGEE. The CDR3 extends over 15 amino acids. The CDR3 protein is CASSSRGSGANVLTF. The CDR3 DNA is TGTGCCAGCAGCTCCCGAGGGTCTGGGGCCAACGTCCTGACTTTC.